Listed below are T cell receptor beta chains from one sample, sequenced in a study of response to subunit inactivated influenza vaccine. A single record per CDR3 protein comes from TCRdb applying MiXCR to the RT-PCR reads. This sample has 280,000 or so distinct CDR3 sequences, with 20% to 25% found just once. The sample consisted of PBMCs from blood, taken 21 months after vaccination. These receptors originate from a man aged 45 to 75 who received an inactivated influenza vaccine. Each CDR3 is given with its conserved first and last residue. A D gene is named only where the DNA matches it firmly. Clone size is shown for a subset of rows, as once, few, many or a class of expanded clone.

TRBJ2-5 - TRBV15 - TGTGCCACCAGCAGAGATTCTCCTCAGACCCAGTACTTC CATSRDSPQTQYF
TRBJ1-1 - TRBV12-5 - TGTGCTAGTGGTGAAGGGAGTCTGGCTTTCTTT CASGEGSLAFF
TRBJ1-1 few TRBV20-1 - TGCAGGACGACAGTGAACACTGAAGCTTTCTTT CRTTVNTEAFF
TRBJ1-6 - TRBV12-3/TRBV12-4 - TGTGCCAGCAGAGATCCAAATTCACCCCTCCACTTT CASRDPNSPLHF
TRBJ2-5 - TRBV5-1 - TGCGCCAGCAGCCATGGGACAACGCAAGAGACCCAGTACTTC CASSHGTTQETQYF
TRBJ1-1 many TRBV29-1 TRBD1 TGCAGCGTTGGGGGGGACAGGGCCCCTGAAGCTTTCTTT CSVGGDRAPEAFF
TRBJ2-7 few TRBV4-2 TRBD1 TGTGCCAGCAGCCAAAGAAGAAGCAGGGGGTCCTACGAGCAGTACTTC CASSQRRSRGSYEQYF
TRBJ2-1 - TRBV11-1 TRBD1 TGTGCCAGCAGCTTAGTCGACAGGGTTTACAATGAGCAGTTCTTC CASSLVDRVYNEQFF
TRBJ1-6 few TRBV6-2/TRBV6-3 TRBD1 TGTGCCAGCAGGCAGGGGGCCTGGAATTCACCCCTCCACTTT CASRQGAWNSPLHF
TRBJ1-1 - TRBV5-5 - TGTGCCAGCAGCCAACAGACAGGACGAACTGAAGCTTTCTTT CASSQQTGRTEAFF
TRBJ1-2 - TRBV7-9 - TGTGCCAGCAGCTTAGATGAGGGCAGAGTCTACACCTTC CASSLDEGRVYTF
TRBJ2-5 - TRBV3-1 - TGTGCCAGCAGCCAAGAACCGGGTCGCAGTGAGACCCAGTACTTC CASSQEPGRSETQYF
TRBJ1-1 many TRBV5-1 - TGCGCCAGCAGCTTCGGGGGCGGAAGGGACACTGAAGCTTTCTTT CASSFGGGRDTEAFF
TRBJ1-4 many TRBV12-3/TRBV12-4 - TGTGCCAGCAGTTTATGGGGTGAAAAACTGTTTTTT CASSLWGEKLFF
TRBJ2-2 few TRBV20-1 TRBD2 TGCAGTGCTAAGGGACTAGCGGGGGGGCTGTCCGGGGAGCTGTTTTTT CSAKGLAGGLSGELFF
TRBJ1-2 few TRBV6-2/TRBV6-3 - TGTGCCAGCATCCCACGCAGGGCTGAAGGCTACACCTTC CASIPRRAEGYTF
TRBJ2-7 - TRBV5-1 - TGCGCCAGCAGCTTGCAGGGTATCAACTACGAGCAGTACTTC CASSLQGINYEQYF
TRBJ2-3 - TRBV7-7 - TGTGCTAGCAGCCTAGGACACTATAGCACAGATACGCAGTATTTT CASSLGHYSTDTQYF
TRBJ1-5 many TRBV12-3/TRBV12-4 - TGTGCCAGCAGTTTGTACGGGCTAAATCAGCCCCAGCATTTT CASSLYGLNQPQHF
TRBJ2-7 - TRBV28 TRBD1 TGTGCCAGCAGTTTCCGGACAGGCGACTCCTCCTACGAGCAGTACTTC CASSFRTGDSSYEQYF